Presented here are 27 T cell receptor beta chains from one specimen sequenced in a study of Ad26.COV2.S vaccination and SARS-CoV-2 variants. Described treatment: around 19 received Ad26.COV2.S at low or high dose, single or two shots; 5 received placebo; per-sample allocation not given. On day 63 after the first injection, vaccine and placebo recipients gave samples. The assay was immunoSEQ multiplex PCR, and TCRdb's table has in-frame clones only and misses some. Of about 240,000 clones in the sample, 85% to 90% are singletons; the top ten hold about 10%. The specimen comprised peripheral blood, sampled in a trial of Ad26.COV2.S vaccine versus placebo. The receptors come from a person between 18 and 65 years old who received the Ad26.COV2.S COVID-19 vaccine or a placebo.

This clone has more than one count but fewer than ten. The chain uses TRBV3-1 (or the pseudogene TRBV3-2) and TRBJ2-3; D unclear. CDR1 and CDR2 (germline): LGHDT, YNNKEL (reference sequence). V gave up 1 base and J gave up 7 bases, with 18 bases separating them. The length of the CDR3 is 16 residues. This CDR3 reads CASSQGPLGLRNTQYF. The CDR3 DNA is TGTGCCAGCAGCCAAGGCCCTCTCGGCCTGAGAAATACGCAGTATTTT.

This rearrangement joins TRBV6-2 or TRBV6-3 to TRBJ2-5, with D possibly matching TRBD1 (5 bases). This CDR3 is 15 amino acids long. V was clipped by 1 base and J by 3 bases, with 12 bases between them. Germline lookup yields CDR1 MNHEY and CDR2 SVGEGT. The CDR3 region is CASSYYGQRKETQYF. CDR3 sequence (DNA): TGTGCCAGCAGTTACTACGGACAAAGAAAAGAGACCCAGTACTTC.

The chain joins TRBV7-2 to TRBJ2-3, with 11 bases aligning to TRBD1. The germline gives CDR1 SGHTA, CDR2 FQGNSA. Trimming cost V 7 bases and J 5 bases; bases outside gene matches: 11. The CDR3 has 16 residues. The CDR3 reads CASTKPGQGAGDTQYF. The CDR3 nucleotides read TGTGCCAGCACAAAACCCGGACAGGGGGCGGGAGATACGCAGTATTTT.

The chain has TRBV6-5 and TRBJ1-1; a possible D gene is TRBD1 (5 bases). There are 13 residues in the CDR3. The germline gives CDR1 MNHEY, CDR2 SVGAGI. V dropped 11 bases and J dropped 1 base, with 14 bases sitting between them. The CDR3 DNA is TGTGCCGTCAAGGGGTTTTGGAACACTGAAGCTTTCTTT. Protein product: CAVKGFWNTEAFF.

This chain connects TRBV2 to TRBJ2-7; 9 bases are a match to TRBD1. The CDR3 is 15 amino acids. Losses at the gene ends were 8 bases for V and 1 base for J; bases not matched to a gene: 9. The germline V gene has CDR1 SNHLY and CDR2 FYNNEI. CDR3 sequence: CASEKDRGPSYEQYF. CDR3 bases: TGTGCCAGCGAAAAGGACAGGGGCCCATCCTACGAGCAGTACTTC. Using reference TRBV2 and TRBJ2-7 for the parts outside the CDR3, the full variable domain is EPEVTQTPSHQVTQMGQEVILRCVPISNHLYFYWYRQILGQKVEFLVSFYNNEISEKSEIFDDQFSVERPDGSNFTLKIRSTKLEDSAMYFCASEKDRGPSYEQYFGPGTRLTVT.

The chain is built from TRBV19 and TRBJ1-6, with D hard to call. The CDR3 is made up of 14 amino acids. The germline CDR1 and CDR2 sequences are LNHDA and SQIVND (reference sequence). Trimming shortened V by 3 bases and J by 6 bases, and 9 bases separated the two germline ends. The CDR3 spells CASSIGNSNSPLHF. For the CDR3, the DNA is TGTGCCAGTAGTATCGGGAACAGTAATTCACCCCTCCACTTT.

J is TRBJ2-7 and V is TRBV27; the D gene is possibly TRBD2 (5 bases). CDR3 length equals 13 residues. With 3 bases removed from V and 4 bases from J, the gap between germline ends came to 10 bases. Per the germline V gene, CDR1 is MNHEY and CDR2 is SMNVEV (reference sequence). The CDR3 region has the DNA TGTGCCAGCAGTTTGTACGGGGAGTACGAGCAGTACTTC. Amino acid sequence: CASSLYGEYEQYF.

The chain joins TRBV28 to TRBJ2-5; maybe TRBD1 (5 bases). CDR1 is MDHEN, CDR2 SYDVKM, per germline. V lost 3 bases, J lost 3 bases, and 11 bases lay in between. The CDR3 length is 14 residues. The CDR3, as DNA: TGTGCCAGCAGTTTGGGGCCAATTAAAGAGACCCAGTACTTC. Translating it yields CASSLGPIKETQYF.

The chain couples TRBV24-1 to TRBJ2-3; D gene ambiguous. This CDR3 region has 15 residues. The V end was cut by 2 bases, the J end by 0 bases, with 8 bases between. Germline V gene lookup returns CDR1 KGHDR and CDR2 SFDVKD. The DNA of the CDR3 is TGTGCCACCAGTGATTCCGCAAGAAGCACAGATACGCAGTATTTT. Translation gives CATSDSARSTDTQYF.

The chain's CDR3 is CASSHPPGPEQFF. The CDR3 nucleotides read TGTGCCAGCAGCCATCCTCCAGGCCCCGAGCAGTTCTTC. The chain carries TRBV3-1 (or the pseudogene TRBV3-2) and TRBJ2-1, with D uncertain. The CDR3 has 13 amino acids. Germline CDR1 and CDR2: LGHDT and YNNKEL (reference sequence). The V gene lost 3 bases and the J gene lost 10 bases, with 13 bases spanning the gap.

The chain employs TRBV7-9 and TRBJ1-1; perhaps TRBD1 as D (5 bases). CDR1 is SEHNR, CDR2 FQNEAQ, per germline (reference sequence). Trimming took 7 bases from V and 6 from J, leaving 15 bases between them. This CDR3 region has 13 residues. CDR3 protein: CASTPGGNPEAFF. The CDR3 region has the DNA TGTGCCAGCACCCCCGGGGGGAATCCTGAAGCTTTCTTT.

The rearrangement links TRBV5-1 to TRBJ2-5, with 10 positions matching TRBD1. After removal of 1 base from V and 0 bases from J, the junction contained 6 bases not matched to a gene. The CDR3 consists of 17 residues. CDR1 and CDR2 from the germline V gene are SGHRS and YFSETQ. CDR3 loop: CASSLMGTGAYQETQYF. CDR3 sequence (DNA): TGCGCCAGCAGCTTGATGGGGACAGGGGCCTACCAAGAGACCCAGTACTTC. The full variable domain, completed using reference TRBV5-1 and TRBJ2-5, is KAGVTQTPRYLIKTRGQQVTLSCSPISGHRSVSWYQQTPGQGLQFLFEYFSETQRNKGNFPGRFSGRQFSNSRSEMNVSTLELGDSALYLCASSLMGTGAYQETQYFGPGTRLLVL.

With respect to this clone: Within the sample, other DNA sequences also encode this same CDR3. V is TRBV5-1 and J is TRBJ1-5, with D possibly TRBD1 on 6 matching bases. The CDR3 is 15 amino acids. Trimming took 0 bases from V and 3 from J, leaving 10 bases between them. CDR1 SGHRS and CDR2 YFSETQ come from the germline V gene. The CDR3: CASSLAGGFNQPQHF. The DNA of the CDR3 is TGCGCCAGCAGCTTGGCGGGGGGCTTCAATCAGCCCCAGCATTTT.

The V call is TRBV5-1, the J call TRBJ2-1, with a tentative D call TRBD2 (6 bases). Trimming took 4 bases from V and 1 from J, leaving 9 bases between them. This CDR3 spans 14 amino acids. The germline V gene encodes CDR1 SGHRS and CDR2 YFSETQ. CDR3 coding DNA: TGCGCCAGCAGCCCGGGACTGTCCTACAATGAGCAGTTCTTC. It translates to CASSPGLSYNEQFF.

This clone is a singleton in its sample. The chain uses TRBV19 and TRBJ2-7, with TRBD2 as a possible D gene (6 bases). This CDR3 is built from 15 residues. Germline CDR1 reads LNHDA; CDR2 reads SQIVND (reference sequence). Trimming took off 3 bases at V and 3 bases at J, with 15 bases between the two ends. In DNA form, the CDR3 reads TGTGCCAGTAGTATCTCACTAGCAGAAGTCTACGAGCAGTACTTC. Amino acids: CASSISLAEVYEQYF.

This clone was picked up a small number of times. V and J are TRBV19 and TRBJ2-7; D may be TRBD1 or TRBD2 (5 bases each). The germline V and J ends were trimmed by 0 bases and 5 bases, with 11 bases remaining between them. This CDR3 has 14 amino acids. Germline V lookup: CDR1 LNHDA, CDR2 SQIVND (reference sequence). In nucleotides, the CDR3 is TGTGCCAGTAGTATAGATGGGGGAACGAACGAGCAGTACTTC. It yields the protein CASSIDGGTNEQYF.

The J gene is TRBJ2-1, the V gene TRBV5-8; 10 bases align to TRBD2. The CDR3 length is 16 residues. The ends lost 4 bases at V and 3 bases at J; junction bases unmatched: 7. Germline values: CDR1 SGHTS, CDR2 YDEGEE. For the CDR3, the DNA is TGTGCCAGCAGCCAACCACTAGCGGGATTCTACAATGAGCAGTTCTTC. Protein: CASSQPLAGFYNEQFF.

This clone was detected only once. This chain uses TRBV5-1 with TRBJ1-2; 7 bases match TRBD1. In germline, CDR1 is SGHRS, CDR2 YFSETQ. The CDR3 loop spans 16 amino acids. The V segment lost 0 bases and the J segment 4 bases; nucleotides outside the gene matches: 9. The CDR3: CASSLDGQVAGYGYTF. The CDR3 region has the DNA TGCGCCAGCAGCTTGGACGGACAGGTTGCGGGCTATGGCTACACCTTC.

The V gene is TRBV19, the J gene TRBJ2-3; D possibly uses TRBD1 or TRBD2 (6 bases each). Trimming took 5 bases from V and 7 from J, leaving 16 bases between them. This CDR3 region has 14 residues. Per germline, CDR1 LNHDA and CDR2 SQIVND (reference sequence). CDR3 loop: CASSSTGGLYTQYF. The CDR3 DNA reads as TGTGCCAGTAGTTCGACCGGGGGCCTTTATACGCAGTATTTT.

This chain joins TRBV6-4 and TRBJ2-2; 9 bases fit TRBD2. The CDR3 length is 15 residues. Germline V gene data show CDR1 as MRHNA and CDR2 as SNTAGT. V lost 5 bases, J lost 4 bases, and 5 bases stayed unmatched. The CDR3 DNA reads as TGTGCCAGCAGTTCAGCGGGAGGAGGCACCGGGGAGCTGTTTTTT. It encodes CASSSAGGGTGELFF.

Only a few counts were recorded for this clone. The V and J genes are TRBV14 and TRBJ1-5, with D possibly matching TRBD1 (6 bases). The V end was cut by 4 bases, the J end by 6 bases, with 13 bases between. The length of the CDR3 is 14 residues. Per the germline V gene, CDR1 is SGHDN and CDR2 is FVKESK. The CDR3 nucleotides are TGTGCCAGCAGCCTAGGGGGGGGGATTCAGCCCCAGCATTTT. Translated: CASSLGGGIQPQHF. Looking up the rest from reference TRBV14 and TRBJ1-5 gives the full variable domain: EAGVTQFPSHSVIEKGQTVTLRCDPISGHDNLYWYRRVMGKEIKFLLHFVKESKQDESGMPNNRFLAERTGGTYSTLKVQPAELEDSGVYFCASSLGGGIQPQHFGDGTRLSIL.

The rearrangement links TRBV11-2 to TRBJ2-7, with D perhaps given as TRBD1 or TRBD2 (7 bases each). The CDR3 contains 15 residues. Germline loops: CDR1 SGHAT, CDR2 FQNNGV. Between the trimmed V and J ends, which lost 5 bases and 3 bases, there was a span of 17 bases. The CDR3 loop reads CASSQGGGRVYEQYF. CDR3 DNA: TGTGCCAGCAGCCAGGGGGGAGGGAGGGTCTACGAGCAGTACTTC.

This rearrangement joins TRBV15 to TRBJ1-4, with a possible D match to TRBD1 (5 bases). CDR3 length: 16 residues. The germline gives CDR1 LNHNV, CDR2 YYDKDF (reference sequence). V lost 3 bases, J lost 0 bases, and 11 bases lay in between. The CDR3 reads CATSSRQPATNEKLFF. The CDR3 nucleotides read TGTGCCACCAGCAGCCGACAGCCAGCAACTAATGAAAAACTGTTTTTT.

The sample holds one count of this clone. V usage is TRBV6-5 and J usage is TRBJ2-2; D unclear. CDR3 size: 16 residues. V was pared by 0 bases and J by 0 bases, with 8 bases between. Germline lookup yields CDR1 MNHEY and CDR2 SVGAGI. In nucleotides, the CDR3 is TGTGCCAGCAGTTACTCGAAACTTACGAACACCGGGGAGCTGTTTTTT. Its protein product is CASSYSKLTNTGELFF.

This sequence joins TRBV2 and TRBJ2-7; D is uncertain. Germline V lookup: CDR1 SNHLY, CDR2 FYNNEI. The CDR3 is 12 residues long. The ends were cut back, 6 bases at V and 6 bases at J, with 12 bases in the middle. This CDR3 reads CASRKELGEQYF. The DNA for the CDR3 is TGTGCCAGCAGGAAAGAGCTAGGCGAGCAGTACTTC. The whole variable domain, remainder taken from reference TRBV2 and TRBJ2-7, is EPEVTQTPSHQVTQMGQEVILRCVPISNHLYFYWYRQILGQKVEFLVSFYNNEISEKSEIFDDQFSVERPDGSNFTLKIRSTKLEDSAMYFCASRKELGEQYFGPGTRLTVT.

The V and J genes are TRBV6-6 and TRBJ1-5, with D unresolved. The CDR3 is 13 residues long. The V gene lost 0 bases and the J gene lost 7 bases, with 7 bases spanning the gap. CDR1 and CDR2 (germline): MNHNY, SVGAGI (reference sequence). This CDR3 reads CASSYSEDQPQHF. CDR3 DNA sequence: TGTGCCAGCAGTTACTCCGAGGACCAGCCCCAGCATTTT.

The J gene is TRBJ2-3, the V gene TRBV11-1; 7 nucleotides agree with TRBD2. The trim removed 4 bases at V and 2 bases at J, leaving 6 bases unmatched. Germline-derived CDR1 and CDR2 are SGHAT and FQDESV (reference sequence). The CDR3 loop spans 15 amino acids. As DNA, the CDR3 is TGTGCCAGCAGCTCCGGGACTATCGACACAGATACGCAGTATTTT. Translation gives CASSSGTIDTDTQYF. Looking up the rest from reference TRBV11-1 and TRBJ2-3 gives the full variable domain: EAEVAQSPRYKITEKSQAVAFWCDPISGHATLYWYRQILGQGPELLVQFQDESVVDDSQLPKDRFSAERLKGVDSTLKIQPAELGDSAMYLCASSSGTIDTDTQYFGPGTRLTVL.